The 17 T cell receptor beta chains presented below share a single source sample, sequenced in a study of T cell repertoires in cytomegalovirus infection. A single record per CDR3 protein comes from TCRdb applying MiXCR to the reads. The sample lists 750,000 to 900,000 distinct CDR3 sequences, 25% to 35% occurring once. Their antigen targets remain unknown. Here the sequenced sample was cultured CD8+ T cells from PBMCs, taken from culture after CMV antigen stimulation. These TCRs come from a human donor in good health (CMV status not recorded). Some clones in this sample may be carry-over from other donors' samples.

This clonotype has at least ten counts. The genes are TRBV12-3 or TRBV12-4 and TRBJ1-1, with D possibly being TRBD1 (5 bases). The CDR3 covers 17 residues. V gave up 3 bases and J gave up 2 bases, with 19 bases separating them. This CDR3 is CASSFRAAGVLNTEAFF. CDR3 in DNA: TGTGCCAGCAGTTTCAGGGCTGCAGGTGTGTTAAACACTGAAGCTTTCTTT.

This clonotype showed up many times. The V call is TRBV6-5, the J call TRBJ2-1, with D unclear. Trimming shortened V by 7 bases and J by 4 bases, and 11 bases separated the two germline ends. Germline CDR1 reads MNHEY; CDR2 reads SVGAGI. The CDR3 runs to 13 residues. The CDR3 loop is CASTTLGYNEQFF. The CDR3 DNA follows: TGTGCCAGCACTACCCTCGGGTACAATGAGCAGTTCTTC.

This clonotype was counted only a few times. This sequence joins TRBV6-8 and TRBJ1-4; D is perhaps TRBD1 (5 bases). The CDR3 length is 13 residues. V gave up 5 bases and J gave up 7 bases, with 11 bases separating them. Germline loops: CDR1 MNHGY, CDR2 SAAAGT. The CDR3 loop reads CASSSQGGEKLFF. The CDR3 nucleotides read TGTGCCAGCAGTAGCCAGGGAGGTGAAAAACTGTTTTTT.

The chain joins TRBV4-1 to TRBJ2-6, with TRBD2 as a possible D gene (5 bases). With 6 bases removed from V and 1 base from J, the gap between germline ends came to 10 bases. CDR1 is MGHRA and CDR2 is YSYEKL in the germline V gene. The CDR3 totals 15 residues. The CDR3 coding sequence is TGCGCCAGCAGTCAGCGGAAGTCTGGGGCCAACGTCCTGACTTTC. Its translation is CASSQRKSGANVLTF.

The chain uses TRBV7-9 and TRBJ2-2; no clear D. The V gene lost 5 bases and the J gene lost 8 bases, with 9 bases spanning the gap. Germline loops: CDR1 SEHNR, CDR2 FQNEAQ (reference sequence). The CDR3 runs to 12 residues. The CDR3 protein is CASSPVLGELFF. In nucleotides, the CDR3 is TGTGCCAGCAGCCCCGTTCTTGGGGAGCTGTTTTTT.

The CDR3 protein is CASSQDSQVLNTEAFF. The CDR3 DNA is TGCGCCAGCAGCCAAGATAGCCAGGTCCTCAACACTGAAGCTTTCTTT. The chain recombines TRBV4-1 with TRBJ1-1; no definite D call. Germline V lookup: CDR1 MGHRA, CDR2 YSYEKL. The V end was cut by 0 bases, the J end by 2 bases, with 13 bases between. This CDR3 comprises 16 residues.

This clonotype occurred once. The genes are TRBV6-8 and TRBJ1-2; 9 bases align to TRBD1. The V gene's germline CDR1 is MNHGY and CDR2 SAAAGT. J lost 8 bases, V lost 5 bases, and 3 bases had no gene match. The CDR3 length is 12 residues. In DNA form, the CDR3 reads TGTGCCAGCAGTACAGGGGGCGTCGGCTACACCTTC. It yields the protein CASSTGGVGYTF.

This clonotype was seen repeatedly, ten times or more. In DNA, the CDR3 is TGTGCCAGCAGCTTAGCCTCGGAGGGGGCGGGAAACACCATATATTTT. Protein sequence: CASSLASEGAGNTIYF. The genes are TRBV7-2 and TRBJ1-3; 7 bases match TRBD1. The CDR3 spans 16 residues. V shed 0 bases and J 4 bases; nucleotides not matched to a gene: 6. Germline values: CDR1 SGHTA, CDR2 FQGNSA.

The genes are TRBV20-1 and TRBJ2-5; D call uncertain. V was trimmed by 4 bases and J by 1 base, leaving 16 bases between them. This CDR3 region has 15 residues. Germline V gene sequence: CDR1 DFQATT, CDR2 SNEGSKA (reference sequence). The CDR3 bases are TGCAGTGCTATCAGTGGGGATTCGACCCAAGAGACCCAGTACTTC. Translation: CSAISGDSTQETQYF.

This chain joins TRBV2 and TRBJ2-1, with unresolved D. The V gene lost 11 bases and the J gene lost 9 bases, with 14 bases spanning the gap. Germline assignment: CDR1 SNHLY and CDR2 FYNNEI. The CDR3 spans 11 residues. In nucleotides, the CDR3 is TGTGCCTACAAGAGGAGCTCTGAGCAGTTCTTC. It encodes CAYKRSSEQFF. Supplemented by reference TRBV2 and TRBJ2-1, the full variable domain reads EPEVTQTPSHQVTQMGQEVILRCVPISNHLYFYWYRQILGQKVEFLVSFYNNEISEKSEIFDDQFSVERPDGSNFTLKIRSTKLEDSAMYFCAYKRSSEQFFGPGTRLTVL.

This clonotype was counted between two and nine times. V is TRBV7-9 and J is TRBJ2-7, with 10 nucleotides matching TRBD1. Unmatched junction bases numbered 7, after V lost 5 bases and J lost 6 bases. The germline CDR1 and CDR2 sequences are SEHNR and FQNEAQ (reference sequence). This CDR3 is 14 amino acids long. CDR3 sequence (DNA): TGTGCCAGCAGCCGGGGGACAGGGGAACCCGAGCAGTACTTC. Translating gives CASSRGTGEPEQYF.

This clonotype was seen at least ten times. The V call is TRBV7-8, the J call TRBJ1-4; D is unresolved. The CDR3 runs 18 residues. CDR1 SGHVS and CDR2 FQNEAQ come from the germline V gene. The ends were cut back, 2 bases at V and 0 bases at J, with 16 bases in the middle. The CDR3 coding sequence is TGTGCCAGCAGCTTACCCCGTATAGGCCCCTCAACTAATGAAAAACTGTTTTTT. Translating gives CASSLPRIGPSTNEKLFF.

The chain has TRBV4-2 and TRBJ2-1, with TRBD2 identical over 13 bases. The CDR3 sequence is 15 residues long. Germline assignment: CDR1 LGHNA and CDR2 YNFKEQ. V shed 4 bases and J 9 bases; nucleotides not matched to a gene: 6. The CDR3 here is CASSPGLAGRPEQFF. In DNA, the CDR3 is TGTGCCAGCAGCCCGGGACTAGCGGGGAGGCCTGAGCAGTTCTTC.

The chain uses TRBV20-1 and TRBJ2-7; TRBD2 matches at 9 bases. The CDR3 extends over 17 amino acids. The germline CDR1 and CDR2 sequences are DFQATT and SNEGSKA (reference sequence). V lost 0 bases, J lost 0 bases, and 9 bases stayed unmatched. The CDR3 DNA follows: TGCAGTGCTAGAGACGGGACTAGCCTTCCGAGCTCCTACGAGCAGTACGTC. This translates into CSARDGTSLPSSYEQYV.

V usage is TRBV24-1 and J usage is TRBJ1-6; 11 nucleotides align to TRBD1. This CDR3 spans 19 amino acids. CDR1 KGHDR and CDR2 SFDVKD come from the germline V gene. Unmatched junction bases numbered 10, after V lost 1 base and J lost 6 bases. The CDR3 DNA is TGTGCCACCAGTGATTTTGAGGACAGGGGGCGCCGGGGTAATTCACCCCTCCACTTT. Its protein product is CATSDFEDRGRRGNSPLHF.

Here the CDR3 reads CAISENGGNTEAFF. Here the CDR3 DNA reads TGTGCCATCAGTGAGAACGGAGGGAACACTGAAGCTTTCTTT. The chain carries TRBV10-3 and TRBJ1-1; D unresolved. V lost 2 bases to trimming and J lost 1 base, with 8 bases between them. The germline V gene has CDR1 ENHRY and CDR2 SYGVKD. The CDR3 is 14 amino acids.

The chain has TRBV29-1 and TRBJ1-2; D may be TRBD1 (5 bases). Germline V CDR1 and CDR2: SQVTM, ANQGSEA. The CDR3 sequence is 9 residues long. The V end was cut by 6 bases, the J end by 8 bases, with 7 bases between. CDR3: CSVGPGYTF. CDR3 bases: TGCAGCGTGGGGCCCGGCTACACCTTC. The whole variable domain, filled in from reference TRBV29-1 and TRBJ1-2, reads SAVISQKPSRDICQRGTSLTIQCQVDSQVTMMFWYRQQPGQSLTLIATANQGSEATYESGFVIDKFPISRPNLTFSTLTVSNMSPEDSSIYLCSVGPGYTFGSGTRLTVV.